This TCR beta chain emerged from a study of blood T cell repertoires in COVID-19. Study-wide background: Some COVID-19 samples were acute and others convalescent; all came from the United States, Italy and Spain. PBMCs, B-cell-depleted T cells, or T cells were the source of the cDNA or gDNA that made up the material.

CDR3 size: 14 residues. V shed 7 bases, J shed 6 bases, and the junction held 10 bases outside the gene matches. The germline gives CDR1 SGHRS, CDR2 YFSETQ. Original analysis: Reference gene primers were amplified, and this amplification served to estimate nucleated cell counts. Sequencing was performed with immunoSEQ multiplex PCR; in TCRdb, only in-frame clones are kept and a portion is missing. V and J calls and clone size are those listed in that table; D and trimming were worked out from the DNA. The sample lists over 30,000 clones, about 90% seen once, with approximately 19% in the top ten. This receptor was taken from a man older than 75 with acute or convalescent COVID-19. The chain is built from TRBV5-1 and TRBJ2-3, with 8 positions matching TRBD1. The source material was peripheral blood. The chain's CDR3 is CASSLGQAHDTQYF. The CDR3 nucleotides read TGCGCCAGCTCTTTGGGACAGGCTCACGATACGCAGTATTTT.